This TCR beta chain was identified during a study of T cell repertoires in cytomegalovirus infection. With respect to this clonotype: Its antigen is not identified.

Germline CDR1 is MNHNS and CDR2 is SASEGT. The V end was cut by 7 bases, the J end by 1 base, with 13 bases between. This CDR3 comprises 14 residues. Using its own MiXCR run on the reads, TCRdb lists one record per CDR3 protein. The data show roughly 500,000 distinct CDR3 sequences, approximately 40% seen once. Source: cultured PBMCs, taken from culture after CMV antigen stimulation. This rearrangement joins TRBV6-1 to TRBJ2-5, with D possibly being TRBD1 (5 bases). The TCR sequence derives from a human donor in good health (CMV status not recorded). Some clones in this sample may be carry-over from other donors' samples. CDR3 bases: TGTGCCAGCACTTTGACAGTGTTCCAAGAGACCCAGTACTTC. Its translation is CASTLTVFQETQYF.